This TCR beta chain was identified in a study of regulatory T cells in long-lasting Graves disease. The authors built TCR beta libraries using iRepertoire HTBI primers and Arm-PCR of CDR3 regions. MiXCR, applied by TCRdb to the multiplex PCR reads, yields one record per CDR3 protein. This sample carries roughly 350,000 distinct CDR3 sequences, about 16% of them seen once, and the ten largest clones take 20%. Stated time point: newly diagnosed GD, antithyroid drugs for less than 3 months. Construction of the TCR library relied on RNA isolated from PBMCs. Trimming took 4 bases from V and 0 from J, leaving 15 bases between them. This CDR3 is 16 amino acids long. CDR1 SGHRS and CDR2 YFSETQ come from the germline V gene. The same sample was also used in a study of T cells in Graves' hyperthyroidism and ophthalmopathy. That paper notes: Blood also carried most thyroid clonotypes expanded above 0.001.

The sample here was peripheral blood mononuclear cells (PBMCs), taken at new diagnosis, from a patient treated with antithyroid drugs. The chain joins TRBV5-1 to TRBJ2-3, with D possibly matching TRBD1 (6 bases). The origin of this receptor is a young woman with Graves disease. The CDR3 loop is CASSVPTGLSTDTQYF. Here the CDR3 DNA reads TGCGCCAGCAGCGTGCCGACAGGTCTTAGCACAGATACGCAGTATTTT. The full variable domain, with the rest looked up from reference TRBV5-1 and TRBJ2-3, is KAGVTQTPRYLIKTRGQQVTLSCSPISGHRSVSWYQQTPGQGLQFLFEYFSETQRNKGNFPGRFSGRQFSNSRSEMNVSTLELGDSALYLCASSVPTGLSTDTQYFGPGTRLTVL.